Presented here are 11 T cell receptor beta chains from one specimen sequenced in a study of T cell repertoires in cytomegalovirus infection. TCRdb recomputed calls from the reads with MiXCR, one row per CDR3 protein. The sample comprises about 450,000 distinct CDR3 sequences, approximately 31% of which are singletons, and roughly an eighth rests with the top ten. Sequences were obtained from PBMCs. All receptors derive from a human donor in good health (CMV status not recorded). Some clones in this sample may be carry-over from other donors' samples.

CDR3 amino acids: CASSLSPPPGEQYF. In DNA, the CDR3 is TGCGCCAGCAGCTTATCACCTCCCCCGGGCGAGCAGTACTTC. The J gene is TRBJ2-7, the V gene TRBV5-1; D not certain. The CDR3 totals 14 residues. Germline V gives CDR1 SGHRS, CDR2 YFSETQ. V dropped 2 bases and J dropped 6 bases, with 15 bases sitting between them.

This clonotype appeared a few times. The chain employs TRBV6-6 and TRBJ2-5; D not certain. Looked up from germline, CDR1 is MNHNY and CDR2 is SVGAGI (reference sequence). The CDR3 covers 15 residues. Trimming took 0 bases from V and 1 from J, leaving 9 bases between them. The CDR3 protein is CASSYSRLVQETQYF. The CDR3 region has the DNA TGTGCCAGCAGTTACTCACGACTCGTCCAAGAGACCCAGTACTTC.

This clonotype occurred once. A read error may be the cause here, since a much bigger clone is one base away. The gene calls are TRBV7-6 and TRBJ1-1, with D perhaps matching TRBD1 (6 bases). V lost 5 bases, J lost 5 bases, and 12 bases lay in between. Germline V gene data show CDR1 as SGHVS and CDR2 as FNYEAQ. The CDR3 consists of 13 residues. CDR3 nucleotides: TGTGCCAGCAGCGCCGAAAGGGGGACTGAAGCTTTCTTT. This encodes CASSAERGTEAFF.

This clonotype came up a few times. The chain couples TRBV5-1 to TRBJ1-5; weak D call: TRBD1 (5 bases). This CDR3 has 15 residues. Deletions cut 0 bases from V and 7 bases from J, with 14 bases between. Germline V gene lookup returns CDR1 SGHRS and CDR2 YFSETQ. The CDR3 here is CASSLEGFSTQPQHF. CDR3 coding DNA: TGCGCCAGCAGCTTGGAGGGGTTCAGCACGCAGCCCCAGCATTTT.

The table lists this clonotype with many counts. The gene calls are TRBV27 and TRBJ1-2, with TRBD1 as a possible D gene (5 bases). V lost 3 bases and J 6 bases, leaving 17 bases between the germline ends. Germline values: CDR1 MNHEY, CDR2 SMNVEV (reference sequence). There are 15 residues in the CDR3. Here the CDR3 reads CASSFSWTGDDGYTF. The CDR3 DNA sequence: TGTGCCAGCAGTTTCTCCTGGACGGGGGACGATGGCTACACCTTC.

Concerning this clonotype: No conserved phenylalanine or tryptophan ends this CDR3, so it is likely a read error. This chain links TRBV12-3 or TRBV12-4 with TRBJ2-5, with 10 nucleotides matching TRBD2. The CDR3 is 13 amino acids. J lost 5 bases, V lost 8 bases, and 5 bases had no gene match. CDR3 region: CASGPTSGETQYS. The CDR3 DNA sequence: TGTGCCAGCGGACCGACTAGCGGGGAGACCCAGTACTCC.

V usage is TRBV24-1 and J usage is TRBJ1-2, with 8 bases fitting TRBD1. This CDR3 comprises 17 residues. Germline V CDR1 and CDR2: KGHDR, SFDVKD. The junction had 14 bases not matched to a gene; V was cut back by 6 bases and J by 3 bases. CDR3 region: CATSNRQGRGGDYGYTF. The DNA for the CDR3 is TGTGCCACCAGTAACAGACAGGGGCGCGGGGGTGACTATGGCTACACCTTC.

The V gene is TRBV2, the J gene TRBJ2-2; TRBD2 matches at 8 bases. The CDR3 totals 16 residues. Unmatched junction bases numbered 10, after V lost 5 bases and J lost 5 bases. From germline, CDR1 is SNHLY and CDR2 FYNNEI. CDR3 nucleotide sequence: TGTGCCAGCAGTCGGGGGGGGGCCTCGGGTACCGGGGAGCTGTTTTTT. This gives the protein CASSRGGASGTGELFF.

This clonotype showed up just a few times. The chain uses TRBV28 and TRBJ2-7; D perhaps matches TRBD1 (6 bases). This CDR3 has 14 residues. The germline V and J ends were trimmed by 7 bases and 5 bases, with 18 bases remaining between them. Germline V gives CDR1 MDHEN, CDR2 SYDVKM. This chain's CDR3 is CASIRSTGSHEQYF. The CDR3 DNA is TGTGCCAGCATCCGAAGCACAGGGAGCCACGAGCAGTACTTC.

The V and J genes are TRBV5-1 and TRBJ1-2; 9 nucleotides agree with TRBD1. Germline V CDR1 and CDR2: SGHRS, YFSETQ. V gave up 0 bases and J gave up 4 bases; unmatched junction bases: 10. This CDR3 has 17 amino acids. Here the CDR3 reads CASSLEQGAPVSYGYTF. The CDR3 coding sequence is TGCGCCAGCAGCTTGGAACAGGGGGCGCCGGTCTCCTATGGCTACACCTTC.

At least ten counts were recorded for this clonotype. This rearrangement joins TRBV7-6 to TRBJ2-1; D unclear. Germline CDR1 is SGHVS and CDR2 is FNYEAQ. The CDR3 contains 16 residues. With 3 bases removed from V and 0 bases from J, the gap between germline ends came to 12 bases. The CDR3 nucleotides read TGTGCCAGCAGCTTTGACACTCAGAGCTCCTACAATGAGCAGTTCTTC. This sequence encodes CASSFDTQSSYNEQFF. The full variable domain, with the rest looked up from reference TRBV7-6 and TRBJ2-1, is GAGVSQSPRYKVTKRGQDVALRCDPISGHVSLYWYRQALGQGPEFLTYFNYEAQQDKSGLPNDRFSAERPEGSISTLTIQRTEQRDSAMYRCASSFDTQSSYNEQFFGPGTRLTVL.